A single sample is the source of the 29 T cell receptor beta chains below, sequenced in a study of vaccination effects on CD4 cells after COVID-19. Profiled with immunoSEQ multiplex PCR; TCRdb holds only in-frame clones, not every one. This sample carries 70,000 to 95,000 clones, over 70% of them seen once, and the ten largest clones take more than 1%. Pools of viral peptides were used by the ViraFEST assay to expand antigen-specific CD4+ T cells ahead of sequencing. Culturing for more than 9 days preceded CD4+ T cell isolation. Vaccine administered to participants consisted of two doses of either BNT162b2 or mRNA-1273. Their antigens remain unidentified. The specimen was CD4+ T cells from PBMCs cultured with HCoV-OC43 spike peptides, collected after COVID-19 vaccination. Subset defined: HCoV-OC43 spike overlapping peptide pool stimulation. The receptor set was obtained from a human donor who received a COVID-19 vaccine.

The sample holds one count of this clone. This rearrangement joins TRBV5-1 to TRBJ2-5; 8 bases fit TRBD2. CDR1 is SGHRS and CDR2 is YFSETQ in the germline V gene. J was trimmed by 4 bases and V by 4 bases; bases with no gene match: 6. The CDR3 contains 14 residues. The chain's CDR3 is CASSRSGGRETQYF. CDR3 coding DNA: TGCGCCAGCAGCCGCAGCGGGGGAAGAGAGACCCAGTACTTC.

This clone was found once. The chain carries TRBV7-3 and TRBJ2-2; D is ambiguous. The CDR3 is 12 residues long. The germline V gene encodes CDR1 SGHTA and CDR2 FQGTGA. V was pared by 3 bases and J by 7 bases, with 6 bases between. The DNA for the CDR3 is TGTGCCAGCAGCTTGCCTAGCGGGGAGCTGTTTTTT. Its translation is CASSLPSGELFF.

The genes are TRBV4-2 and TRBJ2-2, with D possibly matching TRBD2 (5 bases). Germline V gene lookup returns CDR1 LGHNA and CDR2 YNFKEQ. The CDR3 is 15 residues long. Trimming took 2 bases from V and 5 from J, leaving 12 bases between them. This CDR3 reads CASSQRLFGTGELFF. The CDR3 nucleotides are TGTGCCAGCAGCCAAAGACTATTCGGAACCGGGGAGCTGTTTTTT.

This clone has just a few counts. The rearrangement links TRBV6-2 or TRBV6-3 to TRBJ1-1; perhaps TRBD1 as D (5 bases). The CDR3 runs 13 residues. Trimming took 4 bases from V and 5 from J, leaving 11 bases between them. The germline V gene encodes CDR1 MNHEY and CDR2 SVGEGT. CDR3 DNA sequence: TGTGCCAGCAGTTCTGGGGGTAGGACTGAAGCTTTCTTT. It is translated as CASSSGGRTEAFF.

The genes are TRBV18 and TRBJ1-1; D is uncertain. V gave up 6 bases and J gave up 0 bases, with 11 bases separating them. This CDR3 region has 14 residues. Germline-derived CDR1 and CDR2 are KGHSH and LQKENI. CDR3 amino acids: CASSVDSLNTEAFF. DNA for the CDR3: TGTGCCAGCTCCGTAGATTCTCTGAACACTGAAGCTTTCTTT.

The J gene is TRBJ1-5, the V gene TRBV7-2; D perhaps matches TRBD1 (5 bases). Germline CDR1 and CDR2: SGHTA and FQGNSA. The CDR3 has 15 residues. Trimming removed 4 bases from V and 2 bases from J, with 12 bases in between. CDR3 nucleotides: TGTGCCAGCAGCTACACAGGCAGGGGCAATCAGCCCCAGCATTTT. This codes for CASSYTGRGNQPQHF.

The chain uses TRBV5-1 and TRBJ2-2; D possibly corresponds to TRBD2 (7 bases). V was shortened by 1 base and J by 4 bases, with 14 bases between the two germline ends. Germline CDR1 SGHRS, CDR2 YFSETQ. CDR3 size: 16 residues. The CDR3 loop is CASSLWGGATTGELFF. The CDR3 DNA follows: TGCGCCAGCAGCTTGTGGGGGGGCGCCACCACCGGGGAGCTGTTTTTT.

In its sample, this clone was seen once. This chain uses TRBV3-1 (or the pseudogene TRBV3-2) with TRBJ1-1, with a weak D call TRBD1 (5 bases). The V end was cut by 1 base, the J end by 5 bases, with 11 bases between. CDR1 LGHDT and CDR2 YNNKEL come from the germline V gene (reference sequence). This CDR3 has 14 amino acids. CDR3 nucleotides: TGTGCCAGCAGCCAAGGTTCAGGGAGGACTGAAGCTTTCTTT. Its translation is CASSQGSGRTEAFF.

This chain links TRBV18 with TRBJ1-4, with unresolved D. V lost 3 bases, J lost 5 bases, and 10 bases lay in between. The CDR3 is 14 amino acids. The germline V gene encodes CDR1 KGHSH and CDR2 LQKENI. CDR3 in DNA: TGTGCCAGCTCACCGGGAGTTAAGAATGAAAAACTGTTTTTT. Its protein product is CASSPGVKNEKLFF.

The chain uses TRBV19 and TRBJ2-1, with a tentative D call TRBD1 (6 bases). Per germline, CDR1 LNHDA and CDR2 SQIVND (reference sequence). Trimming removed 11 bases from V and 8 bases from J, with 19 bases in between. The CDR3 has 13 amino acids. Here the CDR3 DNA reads TGTGCCGGGGCTAACACAGGGAGCGATGAGCAGTTCTTC. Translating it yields CAGANTGSDEQFF.

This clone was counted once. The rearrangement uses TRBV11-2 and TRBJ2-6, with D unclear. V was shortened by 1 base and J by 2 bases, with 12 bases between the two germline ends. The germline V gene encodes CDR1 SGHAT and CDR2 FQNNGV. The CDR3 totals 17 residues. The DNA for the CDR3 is TGTGCCAGCAGCTTAGCGTTACGTCAAACTGGGGCCAACGTCCTGACTTTC. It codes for CASSLALRQTGANVLTF.

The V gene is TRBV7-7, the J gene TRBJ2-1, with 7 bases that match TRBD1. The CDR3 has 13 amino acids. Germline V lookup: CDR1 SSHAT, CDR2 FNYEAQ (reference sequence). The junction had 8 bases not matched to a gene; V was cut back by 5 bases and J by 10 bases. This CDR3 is CASSVDRVREQFF. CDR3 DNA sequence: TGTGCCAGCAGCGTCGACAGGGTCCGCGAGCAGTTCTTC.

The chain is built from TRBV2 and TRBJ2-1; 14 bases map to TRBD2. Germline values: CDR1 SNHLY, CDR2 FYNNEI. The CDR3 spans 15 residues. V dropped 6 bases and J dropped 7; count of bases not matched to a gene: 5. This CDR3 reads CASRRLAGGSNEQFF. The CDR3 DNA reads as TGTGCCAGCAGGCGACTAGCGGGGGGGTCTAATGAGCAGTTCTTC.

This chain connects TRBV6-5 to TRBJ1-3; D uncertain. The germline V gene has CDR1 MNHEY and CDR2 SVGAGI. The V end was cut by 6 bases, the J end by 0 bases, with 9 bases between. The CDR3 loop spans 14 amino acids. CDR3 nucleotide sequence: TGTGCCAGCAGCGCGACCTACTCTGGAAACACCATATATTTT. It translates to CASSATYSGNTIYF.

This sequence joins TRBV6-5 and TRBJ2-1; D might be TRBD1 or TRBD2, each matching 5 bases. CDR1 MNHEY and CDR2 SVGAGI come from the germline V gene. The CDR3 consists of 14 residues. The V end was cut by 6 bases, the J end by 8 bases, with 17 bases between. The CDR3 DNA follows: TGTGCCAGCAGAACGAGGGGCGGCCTCGATGAGCAGTTCTTC. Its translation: CASRTRGGLDEQFF.

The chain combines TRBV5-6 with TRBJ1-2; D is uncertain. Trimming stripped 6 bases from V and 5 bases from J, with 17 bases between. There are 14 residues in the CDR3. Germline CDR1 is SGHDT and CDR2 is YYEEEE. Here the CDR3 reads CASTTLSPIYGYTF. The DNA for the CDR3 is TGTGCCAGCACCACTTTGTCGCCCATATATGGCTACACCTTC.

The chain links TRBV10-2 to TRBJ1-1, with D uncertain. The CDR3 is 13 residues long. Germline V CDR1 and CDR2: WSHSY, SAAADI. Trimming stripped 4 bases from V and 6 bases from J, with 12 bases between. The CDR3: CASSAAALAEAFF. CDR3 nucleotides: TGCGCCAGCAGTGCCGCGGCCTTGGCTGAAGCTTTCTTT.

The chain's CDR3 is CASSLETGTGGEDEQFF. CDR3 nucleotides: TGCGCCAGCAGCTTGGAGACCGGGACAGGGGGCGAGGATGAGCAGTTCTTC. This sequence joins TRBV5-1 and TRBJ2-1; 12 positions agree with TRBD1. CDR3 length equals 17 residues. CDR1 and CDR2 (germline): SGHRS, YFSETQ. Losses at the gene ends were 0 bases for V and 8 bases for J; bases not matched to a gene: 9.

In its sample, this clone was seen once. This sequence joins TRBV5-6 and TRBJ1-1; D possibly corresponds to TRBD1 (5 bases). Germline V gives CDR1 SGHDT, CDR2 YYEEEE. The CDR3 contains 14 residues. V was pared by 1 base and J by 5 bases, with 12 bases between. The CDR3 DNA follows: TGTGCCAGCAGCTTGCAGGGATGGAGGACTGAAGCTTTCTTT. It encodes CASSLQGWRTEAFF. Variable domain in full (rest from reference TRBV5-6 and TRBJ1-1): DAGVTQSPTHLIKTRGQQVTLRCSPKSGHDTVSWYQQALGQGPQFIFQYYEEEERQRGNFPDRFSGHQFPNYSSELNVNALLLGDSALYLCASSLQGWRTEAFFGQGTRLTVV.

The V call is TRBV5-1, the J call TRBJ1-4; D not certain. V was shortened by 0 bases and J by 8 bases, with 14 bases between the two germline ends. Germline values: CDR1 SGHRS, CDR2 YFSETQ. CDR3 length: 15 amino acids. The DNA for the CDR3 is TGCGCCAGCAGCTTGGGAGGTACGCTGGGCGAAAAACTGTTTTTT. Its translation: CASSLGGTLGEKLFF. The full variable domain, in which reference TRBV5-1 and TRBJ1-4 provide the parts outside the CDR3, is KAGVTQTPRYLIKTRGQQVTLSCSPISGHRSVSWYQQTPGQGLQFLFEYFSETQRNKGNFPGRFSGRQFSNSRSEMNVSTLELGDSALYLCASSLGGTLGEKLFFGSGTQLSVL.

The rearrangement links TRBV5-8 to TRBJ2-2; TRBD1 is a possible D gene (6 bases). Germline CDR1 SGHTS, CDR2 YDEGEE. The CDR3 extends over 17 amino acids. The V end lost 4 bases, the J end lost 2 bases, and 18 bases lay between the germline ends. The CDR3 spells CASSPLRGNSNTGELFF. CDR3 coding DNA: TGTGCCAGCAGCCCCCTCAGGGGAAATTCCAACACCGGGGAGCTGTTTTTT.

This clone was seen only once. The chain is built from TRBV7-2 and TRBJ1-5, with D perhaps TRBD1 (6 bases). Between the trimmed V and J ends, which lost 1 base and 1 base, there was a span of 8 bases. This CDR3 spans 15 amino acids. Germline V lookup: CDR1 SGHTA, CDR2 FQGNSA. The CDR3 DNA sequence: TGTGCCAGCAGCTTAGTAGGACAGAGCAATCAGCCCCAGCATTTT. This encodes CASSLVGQSNQPQHF. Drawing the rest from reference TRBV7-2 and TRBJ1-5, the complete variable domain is GAGVSQSPSNKVTEKGKDVELRCDPISGHTALYWYRQSLGQGLEFLIYFQGNSAPDKSGLPSDRFSAERTGGSVSTLTIQRTQQEDSAVYLCASSLVGQSNQPQHFGDGTRLSIL.

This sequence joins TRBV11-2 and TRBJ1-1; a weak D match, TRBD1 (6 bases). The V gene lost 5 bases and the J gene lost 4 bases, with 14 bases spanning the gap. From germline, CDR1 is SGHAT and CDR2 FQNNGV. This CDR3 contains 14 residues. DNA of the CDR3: TGTGCCAGCAGCCCCAGGGGAGCTAGCACTGAAGCTTTCTTT. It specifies CASSPRGASTEAFF.

The CDR3 bases are TGTGCCAGCAGTCCAAGTAGGGCAACTAATGAAAAACTGTTTTTT. Translating gives CASSPSRATNEKLFF. V and J are TRBV28 and TRBJ1-4, with no clear D. The ends were cut back, 5 bases at V and 0 bases at J, with 10 bases in the middle. In germline, CDR1 is MDHEN, CDR2 SYDVKM. The CDR3 consists of 15 residues.

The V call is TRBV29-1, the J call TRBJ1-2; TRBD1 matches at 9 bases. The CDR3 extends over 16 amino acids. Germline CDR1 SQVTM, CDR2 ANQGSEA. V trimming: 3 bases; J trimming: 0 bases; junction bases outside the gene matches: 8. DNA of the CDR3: TGCAGCGTTGAGGTCTTGGGACAGGGAGCTAACTATGGCTACACCTTC. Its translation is CSVEVLGQGANYGYTF.

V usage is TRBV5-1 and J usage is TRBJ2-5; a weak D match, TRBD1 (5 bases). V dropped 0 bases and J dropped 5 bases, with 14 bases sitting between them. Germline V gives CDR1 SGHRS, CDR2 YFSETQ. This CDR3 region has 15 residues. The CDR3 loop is CASSLALPGRETQYF. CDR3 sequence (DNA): TGCGCCAGCAGCTTGGCCCTCCCAGGGCGCGAGACCCAGTACTTC.

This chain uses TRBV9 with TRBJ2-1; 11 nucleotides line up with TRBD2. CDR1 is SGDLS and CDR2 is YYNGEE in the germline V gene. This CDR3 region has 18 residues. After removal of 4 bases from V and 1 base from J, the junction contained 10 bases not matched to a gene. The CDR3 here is CASSPRGSGGVSYNEQFF. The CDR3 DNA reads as TGTGCCAGCAGCCCGCGGGGTAGCGGGGGGGTGTCCTACAATGAGCAGTTCTTC. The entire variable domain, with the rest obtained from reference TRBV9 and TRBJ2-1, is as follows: DSGVTQTPKHLITATGQRVTLRCSPRSGDLSVYWYQQSLDQGLQFLIQYYNGEERAKGNILERFSAQQFPDLHSELNLSSLELGDSALYFCASSPRGSGGVSYNEQFFGPGTRLTVL.

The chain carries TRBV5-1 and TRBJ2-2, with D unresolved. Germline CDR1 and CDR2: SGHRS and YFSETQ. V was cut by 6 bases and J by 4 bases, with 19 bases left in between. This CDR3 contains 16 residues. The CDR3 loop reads CASTPLAGRSTGELFF. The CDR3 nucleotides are TGCGCCAGCACCCCCTTGGCAGGTCGCAGCACCGGGGAGCTGTTTTTT.

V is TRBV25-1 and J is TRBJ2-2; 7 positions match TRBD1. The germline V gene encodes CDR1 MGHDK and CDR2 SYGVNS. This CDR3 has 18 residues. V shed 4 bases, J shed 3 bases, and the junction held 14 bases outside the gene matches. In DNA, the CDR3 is TGTGCCAGCAGTGGAAGACAGGGAAAGAGTGGTCACACCGGGGAGCTGTTTTTT. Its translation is CASSGRQGKSGHTGELFF.